This TCR beta chain is drawn from a study of long-term antiretroviral therapy in people with HIV. Assay version v3.0 of immunoSEQ was used, and it was run at survey level. Some clones are missing from TCRdb's copy, which holds only in-frame ones; the method was immunoSEQ multiplex PCR. The sample shows some 31,000 clones, roughly 97% of them seen only once. CDR1 is MGHDK and CDR2 is SYGVNS in the germline V gene. Trimming removed 4 bases from V and 0 bases from J, with 10 bases in between. The CDR3 is made up of 15 amino acids. Sequenced here: unsorted PBMCs, sampled 7.6 years after starting antiretroviral therapy. This clonotype was sampled from a young man with HIV. The rearrangement joins TRBV25-1 to TRBJ1-3, with no clear D. The CDR3 bases are TGTGCCAGCAGTGTTGCAGGAGACTCTGGAAACACCATATATTTT. Its translation: CASSVAGDSGNTIYF. The complete variable domain, with remaining parts taken from reference TRBV25-1 and TRBJ1-3, reads EADIYQTPRYLVIGTGKKITLECSQTMGHDKMYWYQQDPGMELHLIHYSYGVNSTEKGDLSSESTVSRIRTEHFPLTLESARPSHTSQYLCASSVAGDSGNTIYFGEGSWLTVV.